This TCR beta chain was recorded in a study of technical replicates of blood from a few donors. Clones were read by immunoSEQ multiplex PCR, and TCRdb kept only the in-frame ones, dropping some. The table shows more than 70,000 clones, with almost 98% occurring only once. CDR1 SNHLY and CDR2 FYNNEI come from the germline V gene. This CDR3 has 13 residues. The V gene end was trimmed by 7 bases and the J gene end by 3 bases; junction bases not matched to a gene: 5. Sequenced material: T cells isolated from PBMCs. The source is a human donor in good health. V usage is TRBV2 and J usage is TRBJ2-7, with TRBD2 identical over 8 bases. This CDR3 reads CASKNSGGYEQYF. As DNA, the CDR3 is TGTGCCAGCAAGAACAGCGGGGGCTACGAGCAGTACTTC.